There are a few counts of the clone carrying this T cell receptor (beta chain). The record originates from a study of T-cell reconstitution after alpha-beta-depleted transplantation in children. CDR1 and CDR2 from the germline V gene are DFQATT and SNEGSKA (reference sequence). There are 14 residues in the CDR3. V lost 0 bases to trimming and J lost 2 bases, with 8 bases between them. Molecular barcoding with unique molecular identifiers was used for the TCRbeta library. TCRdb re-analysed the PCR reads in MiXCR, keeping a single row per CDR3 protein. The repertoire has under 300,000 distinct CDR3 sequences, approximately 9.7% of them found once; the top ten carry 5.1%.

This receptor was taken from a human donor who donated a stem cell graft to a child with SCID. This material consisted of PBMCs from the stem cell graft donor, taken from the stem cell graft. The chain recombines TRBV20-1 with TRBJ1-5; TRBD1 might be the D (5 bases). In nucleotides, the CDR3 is TGCAGTGCTAGAGACCTGGGGGGCAATCAGCCCCAGCATTTT. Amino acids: CSARDLGGNQPQHF.